These 24 T cell receptor beta chains were all obtained from the same sample, sequenced in a study of CD8 T cells in ankylosing spondylitis. Notes on the study in general: In ankylosing spondylitis blood, a motif of several highly homologous TCR beta variants appeared characteristic.

Antigen specificity for these receptors is unknown. TCRdb fed the 5' RACE reads into MiXCR, producing one record per CDR3 protein. The data hold fewer than 500,000 distinct CDR3 sequences, with about a fifth observed a single time. Source material: blood, either unsorted or a sorted T cell fraction (not recorded which). All receptors derive from a male donor with ankylosing spondylitis.

The gene calls are TRBV3-1 and TRBJ1-5, with a weak D call TRBD1 (5 bases). This CDR3 spans 13 amino acids. V gave up 6 bases and J gave up 3 bases, with 9 bases separating them. Per germline, CDR1 LGHDT and CDR2 YNNKEL (reference sequence). CDR3 DNA sequence: TGTGCCAGCAGTAGACAGACCAATCAGCCCCAGCATTTT. This encodes CASSRQTNQPQHF.

The chain joins TRBV20-1 to TRBJ2-1; 11 bases map to TRBD1. Germline V lookup: CDR1 DFQATT, CDR2 SNEGSKA (reference sequence). CDR3 length: 14 residues. The V gene end was trimmed by 5 bases and the J gene end by 6 bases; junction bases not matched to a gene: 6. This CDR3 is CSAGGQGAGNEQFF. The CDR3 region has the DNA TGCAGTGCTGGAGGACAGGGGGCGGGCAATGAGCAGTTCTTC.

The chain links TRBV28 to TRBJ1-1; 9 nucleotides match TRBD1. Per the germline V gene, CDR1 is MDHEN and CDR2 is SYDVKM. V lost 5 bases to trimming and J lost 8 bases; unmatched junction nucleotides: 6. The CDR3 extends over 13 amino acids. This CDR3 is CASSRHGQGEAFF. The CDR3 DNA is TGTGCCAGCAGTCGCCACGGACAGGGGGAAGCTTTCTTT. The variable domain in full, completed from reference TRBV28 and TRBJ1-1, reads DVKVTQSSRYLVKRTGEKVFLECVQDMDHENMFWYRQDPGLGLRLIYFSYDVKMKEKGDIPEGYSVSREKKERFSLILESASTNQTSMYLCASSRHGQGEAFFGQGTRLTVV.

This clonotype has a count of ten or more. CDR3 nucleotides: TGTGCCATTTCTGGGTTGGGGGACGATACGCAGTATTTT. Translating gives CAISGLGDDTQYF. The J gene is TRBJ2-3, the V gene TRBV10-3; D possibly matches TRBD1 or TRBD2 (5 bases each). Trimming took 9 bases from V and 6 from J, leaving 16 bases between them. Germline V CDR1 and CDR2: ENHRY, SYGVKD. This CDR3 region has 13 residues.

The chain couples TRBV4-2 to TRBJ2-4, with 12 bases that match TRBD2. V lost 3 bases to trimming and J lost 7 bases; unmatched junction nucleotides: 7. This CDR3 comprises 16 residues. CDR1 LGHNA and CDR2 YNFKEQ come from the germline V gene. This CDR3 reads CASSHDRTSGRNIQYF. The CDR3 DNA follows: TGTGCCAGCAGCCATGATCGAACTAGCGGGAGGAACATTCAGTACTTC.

This clonotype occurred a few times. This chain connects TRBV20-1 to TRBJ1-5; 12 positions match TRBD1. V trimming: 0 bases; J trimming: 9 bases; junction bases outside the gene matches: 9. The CDR3 sequence is 16 residues long. The germline V gene has CDR1 DFQATT and CDR2 SNEGSKA (reference sequence). The CDR3, as DNA: TGCAGTGCTAGAGAGGGACAGGGGGCTGAAGTCTGGCCCCAGCATTTT. It yields the protein CSAREGQGAEVWPQHF.

This clonotype was counted between two and nine times. This clone may be a read error of a much larger clone one base away. In DNA form, the CDR3 reads TGTGCCAGCAGCTGGGACAGCTACAATGAGCAGTTCTTC. The encoded protein is CASSWDSYNEQFF. The chain joins TRBV7-9 to TRBJ2-1; TRBD1 aligns across 7 bases. The CDR3 has 13 amino acids. The V gene end was trimmed by 4 bases and the J gene end by 3 bases; junction bases not matched to a gene: 0. Germline CDR1 SEHNR, CDR2 FQNEAQ (reference sequence).

The chain combines TRBV5-1 with TRBJ2-2; D gene unclear. V was clipped by 4 bases and J by 4 bases, with 14 bases between them. Germline CDR1 SGHRS, CDR2 YFSETQ. The CDR3 length is 15 residues. CDR3 residues: CASSPTRTPTGELFF. CDR3 nucleotides: TGCGCCAGCAGCCCAACCCGGACCCCCACCGGGGAGCTGTTTTTT.

V is TRBV15 and J is TRBJ2-1, with 10 nucleotides matching TRBD2. This CDR3 contains 16 residues. Per the germline V gene, CDR1 is LNHNV and CDR2 is YYDKDF (reference sequence). Trimming cost V 5 bases and J 4 bases; bases outside gene matches: 8. The DNA of the CDR3 is TGTGCCACCAGCTCCCCGGGACTAGCGATGTACAATGAGCAGTTCTTC. It yields the protein CATSSPGLAMYNEQFF.

This chain connects TRBV12-3 or TRBV12-4 to TRBJ2-5; 8 bases line up with TRBD1. The ends lost 4 bases at V and 7 bases at J; junction bases unmatched: 11. The CDR3 length is 15 residues. The chain's CDR3 is CASSSTQGAGGTQYF. CDR3 nucleotides: TGTGCCAGCAGTTCGACGCAGGGGGCGGGTGGGACCCAGTACTTC.

This clonotype was observed once. The J gene is TRBJ2-5, the V gene TRBV18, with D unclear. V was shortened by 2 bases and J by 0 bases, with 4 bases between the two germline ends. The germline V gene encodes CDR1 KGHSH and CDR2 LQKENI. This CDR3 region has 13 residues. The CDR3 loop reads CASSPRDQETQYF. The CDR3 DNA sequence: TGTGCCAGCTCACCAAGGGACCAAGAGACCCAGTACTTC. The complete variable domain, with remaining parts taken from reference TRBV18 and TRBJ2-5, reads NAGVMQNPRHLVRRRGQEARLRCSPMKGHSHVYWYRQLPEEGLKFMVYLQKENIIDESGMPKERFSAEFPKEGPSILRIQQVVRGDSAAYFCASSPRDQETQYFGPGTRLLVL.

This chain links TRBV7-2 with TRBJ2-7; D not resolved. The V end lost 3 bases, the J end lost 0 bases, and 12 bases lay between the germline ends. This CDR3 spans 15 amino acids. Germline CDR1 is SGHTA and CDR2 is FQGNSA. CDR3 region: CASSLGNSRSYEQYF. CDR3 nucleotides: TGTGCCAGCAGCTTGGGGAATTCCCGCTCCTACGAGCAGTACTTC.

This clonotype was recorded a few times. The rearrangement uses TRBV6-5 and TRBJ2-5, with D possibly TRBD2 on 5 matching bases. The germline V gene has CDR1 MNHEY and CDR2 SVGAGI. Trimming removed 0 bases at V and 2 bases at J, with 10 bases between. This CDR3 is built from 15 residues. CDR3 DNA sequence: TGTGCCAGCAGTTACTCGTACCAGCGGCAAGAGACCCAGTACTTC. It codes for CASSYSYQRQETQYF.

The chain uses TRBV15 and TRBJ2-7; 8 bases are a match to TRBD1. This CDR3 spans 15 amino acids. V dropped 3 bases and J dropped 4; count of bases not matched to a gene: 8. The germline gives CDR1 LNHNV, CDR2 YYDKDF (reference sequence). The CDR3 nucleotides read TGTGCCACCAGCAGGGACCCGGGACAGGCTTACGAGCAGTACTTC. Its protein is CATSRDPGQAYEQYF.

The sample holds one count of this clonotype. DNA for the CDR3: TGTGCCAGCAGCAGGATGGGAAGCACAGATACGCAGTATTTT. Protein: CASSRMGSTDTQYF. The gene calls are TRBV12-3 or TRBV12-4 and TRBJ2-3; no definite D call. V was clipped by 6 bases and J by 0 bases, with 10 bases between them. This CDR3 contains 14 residues.

This clonotype was seen more than once but under ten times. The chain is built from TRBV7-9 and TRBJ1-5; possible D gene TRBD1, 6 bases. The length of the CDR3 is 14 residues. With 4 bases removed from V and 0 bases from J, the gap between germline ends came to 7 bases. Looked up from germline, CDR1 is SEHNR and CDR2 is FQNEAQ (reference sequence). CDR3 nucleotide sequence: TGTGCCAGCAGCTCAGGGGCTAGCAATCAGCCCCAGCATTTT. Residues: CASSSGASNQPQHF.

The chain combines TRBV5-1 with TRBJ2-7, with D perhaps matching TRBD1 or TRBD2 (5 bases each). Germline V CDR1 and CDR2: SGHRS, YFSETQ. Trimming removed 0 bases from V and 2 bases from J, with 12 bases in between. The CDR3 runs to 15 residues. The CDR3 sequence: CASSLGGEFPYEQYF. The CDR3 DNA reads as TGCGCCAGCAGCTTGGGAGGGGAATTCCCCTACGAGCAGTACTTC.

CDR3 protein: CASSRGLARGTQETQYF. Here the CDR3 DNA reads TGCGCCAGCAGCCGGGGACTAGCGCGAGGAACACAAGAGACCCAGTACTTC. This chain joins TRBV4-1 and TRBJ2-5; 10 nucleotides line up with TRBD2. Trimming at V came to 4 bases and at J to 2 bases, leaving 10 bases not matched to a gene. This CDR3 has 17 amino acids. Looked up from germline, CDR1 is MGHRA and CDR2 is YSYEKL.

This clonotype was seen more than once but under ten times. The CDR3 here is CASSLGTSSTGELFF. The CDR3 region has the DNA TGCGCCAGCAGCTTGGGGACTAGTTCCACCGGGGAGCTGTTTTTT. J is TRBJ2-2 and V is TRBV5-1; 7 nucleotides line up with TRBD2. V was pared by 0 bases and J by 4 bases, with 3 bases of the junction left unmatched. From germline, CDR1 is SGHRS and CDR2 YFSETQ. CDR3 length: 15 residues.

The CDR3 here is CSALQFLQGLATEAFF. The CDR3 region has the DNA TGCAGTGCGCTCCAATTCTTACAGGGGTTAGCCACTGAAGCTTTCTTT. The chain carries TRBV20-1 and TRBJ1-1, with 7 bases identical to TRBD1. Germline-derived CDR1 and CDR2 are DFQATT and SNEGSKA (reference sequence). The CDR3 runs 16 residues. J was trimmed by 4 bases and V by 6 bases; bases with no gene match: 17.

This clonotype was found a few times. The chain couples TRBV28 to TRBJ2-1; D ambiguous. The germline CDR1 and CDR2 sequences are MDHEN and SYDVKM. The length of the CDR3 is 13 residues. The V and J ends lost 10 bases and 3 bases respectively, with 13 bases between them. DNA of the CDR3: TGTGCCATCCCCGGAAAGGTCTACAATGAGCAGTTCTTC. Residues: CAIPGKVYNEQFF. The variable domain in full, with the rest retrieved from reference TRBV28 and TRBJ2-1, is DVKVTQSSRYLVKRTGEKVFLECVQDMDHENMFWYRQDPGLGLRLIYFSYDVKMKEKGDIPEGYSVSREKKERFSLILESASTNQTSMYLCAIPGKVYNEQFFGPGTRLTVL.

This clonotype was observed at least ten times. The genes are TRBV20-1 and TRBJ1-2; a weak D match, TRBD1 (5 bases). This CDR3 region has 13 residues. The V gene lost 6 bases and the J gene lost 4 bases, with 15 bases spanning the gap. Germline loops: CDR1 DFQATT, CDR2 SNEGSKA (reference sequence). The CDR3 sequence is CSAPSDGGYGYTF. The CDR3 DNA sequence: TGCAGTGCGCCGTCGGACGGGGGCTATGGCTACACCTTC.

Only a few counts were recorded for this clonotype. V is TRBV5-1 and J is TRBJ2-2; 10 bases map to TRBD1. CDR3 size: 16 residues. Per the germline V gene, CDR1 is SGHRS and CDR2 is YFSETQ. V lost 5 bases to trimming and J lost 7 bases; unmatched junction nucleotides: 11. The CDR3 loop is CASSFPGTGVNGELFF. The CDR3 region has the DNA TGCGCCAGCAGTTTCCCCGGGACAGGGGTTAACGGGGAGCTGTTTTTT.

This chain connects TRBV5-1 to TRBJ1-4; D is unresolved. Trimming took off 7 bases at V and 5 bases at J, with 18 bases between the two ends. Germline V gives CDR1 SGHRS, CDR2 YFSETQ. The length of the CDR3 is 15 residues. DNA for the CDR3: TGCGCCAGCTACCATACGGGTGGAGAGAATGAAAAACTGTTTTTT. It encodes CASYHTGGENEKLFF.